These T cell receptor beta chains were read from a single sample in a study of identical twins. MiXCR was run by TCRdb on the 5' RACE reads, yielding one entry per CDR3 protein. The data hold approximately 590,000 distinct CDR3 sequences, with roughly 9.9% observed a single time. The sample also formed part of further work on yellow fever vaccine responses in identical twins.

Sequencing was done on a sample of PBMCs. These TCRs come from a woman aged 18-35 years in good health. The CDR3 runs from the conserved cysteine through the conserved F or W. Fields, in order: CDR3 protein, V gene, J gene.

CASSYSLGAGLGQETQYF,TRBV6-5,TRBJ2-5
CASSLRRFGEQFF,TRBV11-3,TRBJ2-1
CASSLGPTTLSYEQYF,TRBV7-2,TRBJ2-7
CATSRPGSSYNEQFF,TRBV15,TRBJ2-1
CASSPQGSSYEQYF,TRBV2,TRBJ2-7
CSAIVRGTTTGELFF,TRBV20-1,TRBJ2-2
CASSFLQSSYEQYF,TRBV28,TRBJ2-7
CASSLGVSLTDTQYF,TRBV7-9,TRBJ2-3
CASSLLRTSTDTQYF,TRBV27,TRBJ2-3
CASSRTGGDTDTQYF,TRBV7-2,TRBJ2-3
CASRRTISYEQYF,TRBV27,TRBJ2-7
CASSLASGGSREQYF,TRBV7-8,TRBJ2-7
CASSPSSGGASGETQYF,TRBV3-1,TRBJ2-5
CASSPGTSDFTDTQYF,TRBV12-3/TRBV12-4,TRBJ2-3
CASSPMLRSGVEQFF,TRBV3-1,TRBJ2-1
CSASQTINQPQHF,TRBV20-1,TRBJ1-5
CASSLVSVGTGELFF,TRBV11-2,TRBJ2-2
CASRPTSGTYNEQFF,TRBV3-1,TRBJ2-1
CATSDSFLTDVPNRDYEQYF,TRBV24-1,TRBJ2-7
CARSGLALNTGELFF,TRBV6-4,TRBJ2-2
CSVCPTGDSYNEQFF,TRBV29-1,TRBJ2-1
CASSLDLGRTGELFF,TRBV5-5,TRBJ2-2
CASSHRTGTGELFF,TRBV7-2,TRBJ2-2
CASSEGGNSQPQHF,TRBV2,TRBJ1-5
CARTSYEQYF,TRBV10-3,TRBJ2-7
CSASPGQGDTEAFF,TRBV20-1,TRBJ1-1
CSADGPEETQYF,TRBV20-1,TRBJ2-5
CASSLTSGMVKTQYF,TRBV7-2,TRBJ2-5
CASSLARTSTDTQYF,TRBV5-1,TRBJ2-3
CASSPNPGQRDNEQFF,TRBV5-1,TRBJ2-1
CASRKDRGDYGYTF,TRBV5-4,TRBJ1-2